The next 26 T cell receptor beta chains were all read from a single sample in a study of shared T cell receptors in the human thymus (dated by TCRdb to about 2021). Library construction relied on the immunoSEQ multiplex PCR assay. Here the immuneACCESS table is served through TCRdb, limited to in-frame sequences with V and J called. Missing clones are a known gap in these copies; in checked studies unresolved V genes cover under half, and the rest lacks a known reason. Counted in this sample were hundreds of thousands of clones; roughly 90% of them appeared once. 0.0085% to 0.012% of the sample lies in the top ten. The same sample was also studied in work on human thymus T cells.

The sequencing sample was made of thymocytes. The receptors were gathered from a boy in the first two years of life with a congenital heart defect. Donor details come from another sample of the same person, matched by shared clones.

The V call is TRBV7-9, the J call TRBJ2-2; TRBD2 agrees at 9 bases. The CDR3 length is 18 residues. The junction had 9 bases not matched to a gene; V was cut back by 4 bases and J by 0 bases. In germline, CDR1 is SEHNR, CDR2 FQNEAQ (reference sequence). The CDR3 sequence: CASSSAGGPWANTGELFF. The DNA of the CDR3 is TGTGCCAGCAGCTCCGCGGGAGGGCCCTGGGCGAACACCGGGGAGCTGTTTTTT.

CDR3 sequence: CATWDTPNYGYTF. CDR3 nucleotides: TGTGCCACCTGGGACACCCCTAACTATGGCTACACCTTC. The V gene is TRBV10-3, the J gene TRBJ1-2; TRBD1 might be the D (6 bases). Germline CDR1 reads ENHRY; CDR2 reads SYGVKD. V was pared by 10 bases and J by 0 bases, with 12 bases between. The CDR3 sequence is 13 residues long.

The CDR3 nucleotides read TGTGCCAGCAGCGCCCTTTCGGGACTAGCGGGAGGAGACGGGGAGCTGTTTTTT. Its protein product is CASSALSGLAGGDGELFF. V and J are TRBV7-8 and TRBJ2-2, with 15 bases matching TRBD2. V gave up 5 bases and J gave up 7 bases; unmatched junction bases: 11. The germline V gene has CDR1 SGHVS and CDR2 FQNEAQ. This CDR3 comprises 18 residues.

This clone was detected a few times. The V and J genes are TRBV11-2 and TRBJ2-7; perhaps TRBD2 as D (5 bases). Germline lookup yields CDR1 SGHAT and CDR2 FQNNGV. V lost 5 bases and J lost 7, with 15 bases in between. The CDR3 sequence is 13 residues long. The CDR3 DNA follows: TGTGCCAGCAGCACGGACTTACGCGGGGAGCAGTACTTC. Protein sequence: CASSTDLRGEQYF.

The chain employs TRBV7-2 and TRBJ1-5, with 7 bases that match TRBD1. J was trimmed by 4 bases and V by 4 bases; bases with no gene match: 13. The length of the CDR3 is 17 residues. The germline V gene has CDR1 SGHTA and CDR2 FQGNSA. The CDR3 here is CASSSNRDRDPNQPQHF. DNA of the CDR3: TGTGCCAGCAGCTCCAACCGCGACAGGGACCCAAATCAGCCCCAGCATTTT.

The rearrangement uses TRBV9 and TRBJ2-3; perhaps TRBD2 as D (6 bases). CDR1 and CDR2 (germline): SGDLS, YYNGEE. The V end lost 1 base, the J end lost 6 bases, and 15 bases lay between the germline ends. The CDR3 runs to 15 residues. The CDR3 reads CASSVLGRLEDTQYF. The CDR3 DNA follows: TGTGCCAGCAGCGTATTAGGGAGGCTCGAGGATACGCAGTATTTT.

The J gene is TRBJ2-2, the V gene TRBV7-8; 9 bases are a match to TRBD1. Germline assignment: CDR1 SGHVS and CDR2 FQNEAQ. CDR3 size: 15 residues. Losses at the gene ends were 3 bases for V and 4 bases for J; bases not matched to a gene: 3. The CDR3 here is CASSFRQGGTGELFF. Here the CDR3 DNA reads TGTGCCAGCAGCTTCCGACAGGGGGGCACCGGGGAGCTGTTTTTT.

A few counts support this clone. In DNA form, the CDR3 reads TGTGCCAGCAGCCTACGGGATTCAAACTACTACGAGCAGTACTTC. Its protein product is CASSLRDSNYYEQYF. The chain uses TRBV7-2 and TRBJ2-7, with a possible D match to TRBD2 (5 bases). Germline CDR1 SGHTA, CDR2 FQGNSA. The CDR3 contains 15 residues. Trimming took 5 bases from V and 3 from J, leaving 17 bases between them.

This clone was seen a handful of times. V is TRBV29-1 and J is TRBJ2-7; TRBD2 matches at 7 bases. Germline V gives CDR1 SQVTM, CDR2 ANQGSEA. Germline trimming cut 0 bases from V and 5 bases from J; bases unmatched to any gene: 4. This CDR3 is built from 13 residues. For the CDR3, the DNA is TGCAGCGTTGAAGATGGTGGGGGGGACGAGCAGTACTTC. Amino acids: CSVEDGGGDEQYF.

This CDR3 is CASSQGLSSPYGYTF. The CDR3 nucleotides read TGCGCCAGCAGCCAAGGTCTATCTAGCCCCTATGGCTACACCTTC. This chain links TRBV4-3 with TRBJ1-2; D remains ambiguous. The V end was cut by 1 base, the J end by 4 bases, with 13 bases between. There are 15 residues in the CDR3. The germline CDR1 and CDR2 sequences are LGHNA and YSLEER.

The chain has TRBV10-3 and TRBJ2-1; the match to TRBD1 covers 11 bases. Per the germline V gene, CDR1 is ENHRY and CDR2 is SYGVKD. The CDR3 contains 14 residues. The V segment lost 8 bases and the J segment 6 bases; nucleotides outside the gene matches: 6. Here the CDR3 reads CAIGGQGAGNEQFF. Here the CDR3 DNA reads TGTGCCATCGGCGGACAGGGGGCTGGCAATGAGCAGTTCTTC.

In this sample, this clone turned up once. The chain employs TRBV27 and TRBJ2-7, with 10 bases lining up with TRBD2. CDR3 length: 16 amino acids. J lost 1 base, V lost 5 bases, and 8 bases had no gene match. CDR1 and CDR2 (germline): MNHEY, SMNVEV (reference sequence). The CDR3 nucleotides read TGTGCCAGCAGTCTTACAGCGGGAGGGCCGTCCTACGAGCAGTACTTC. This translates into CASSLTAGGPSYEQYF.

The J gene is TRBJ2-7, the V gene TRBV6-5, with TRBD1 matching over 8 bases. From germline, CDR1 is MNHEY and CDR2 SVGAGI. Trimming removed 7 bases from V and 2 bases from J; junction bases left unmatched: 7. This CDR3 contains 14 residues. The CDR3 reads CASTPRDRPYEQYF. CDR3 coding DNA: TGTGCCAGCACTCCAAGGGACAGGCCCTACGAGCAGTACTTC.

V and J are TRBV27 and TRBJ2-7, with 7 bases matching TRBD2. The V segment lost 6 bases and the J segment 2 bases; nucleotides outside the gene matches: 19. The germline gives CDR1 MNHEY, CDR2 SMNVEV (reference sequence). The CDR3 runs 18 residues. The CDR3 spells CASSRLAAAVAPPYEQYF. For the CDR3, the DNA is TGTGCCAGCAGCCGCCTAGCGGCCGCTGTCGCTCCCCCCTACGAGCAGTACTTC.

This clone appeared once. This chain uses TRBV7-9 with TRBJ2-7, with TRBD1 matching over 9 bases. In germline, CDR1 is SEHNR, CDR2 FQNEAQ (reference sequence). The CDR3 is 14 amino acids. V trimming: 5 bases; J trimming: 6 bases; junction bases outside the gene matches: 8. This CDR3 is CASSTTGGEGEQYF. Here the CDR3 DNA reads TGTGCCAGCAGCACCACAGGGGGCGAGGGCGAGCAGTACTTC.

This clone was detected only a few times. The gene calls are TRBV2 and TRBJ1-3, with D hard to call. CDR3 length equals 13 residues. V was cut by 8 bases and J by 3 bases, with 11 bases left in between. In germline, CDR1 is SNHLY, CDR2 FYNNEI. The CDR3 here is CASRSRGGNTIYF. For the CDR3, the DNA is TGTGCCAGCCGGTCCCGAGGTGGAAACACCATATATTTT.

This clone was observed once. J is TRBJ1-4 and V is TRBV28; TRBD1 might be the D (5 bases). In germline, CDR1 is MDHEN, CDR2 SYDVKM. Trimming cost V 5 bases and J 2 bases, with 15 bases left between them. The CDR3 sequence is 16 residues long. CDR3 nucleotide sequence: TGTGCCAGCAGTCCCCACGGCAGGGCGACTAATGAAAAACTGTTTTTT. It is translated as CASSPHGRATNEKLFF. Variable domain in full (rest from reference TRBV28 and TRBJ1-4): DVKVTQSSRYLVKRTGEKVFLECVQDMDHENMFWYRQDPGLGLRLIYFSYDVKMKEKGDIPEGYSVSREKKERFSLILESASTNQTSMYLCASSPHGRATNEKLFFGSGTQLSVL.

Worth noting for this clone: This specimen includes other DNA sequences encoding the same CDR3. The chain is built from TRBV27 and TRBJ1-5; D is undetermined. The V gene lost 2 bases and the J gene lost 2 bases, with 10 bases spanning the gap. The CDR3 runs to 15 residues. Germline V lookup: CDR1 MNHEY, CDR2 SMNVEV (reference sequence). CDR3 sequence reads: CASSLSSGGNQPQHF. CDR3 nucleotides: TGTGCCAGCAGTTTAAGCTCCGGGGGCAATCAGCCCCAGCATTTT.

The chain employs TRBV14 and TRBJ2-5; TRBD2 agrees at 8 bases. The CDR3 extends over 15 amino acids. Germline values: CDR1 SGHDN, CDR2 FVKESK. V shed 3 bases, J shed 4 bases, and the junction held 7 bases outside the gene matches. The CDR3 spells CASSQRLAGSETQYF. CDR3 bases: TGTGCCAGCAGCCAGCGTCTAGCGGGTTCAGAGACCCAGTACTTC.

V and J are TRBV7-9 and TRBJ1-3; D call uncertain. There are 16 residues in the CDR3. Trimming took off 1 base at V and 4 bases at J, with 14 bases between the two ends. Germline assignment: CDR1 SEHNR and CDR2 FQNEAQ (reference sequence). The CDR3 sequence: CASSLGLLSKGNTIYF. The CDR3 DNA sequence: TGTGCCAGCAGCTTAGGCCTACTTTCCAAAGGAAACACCATATATTTT.

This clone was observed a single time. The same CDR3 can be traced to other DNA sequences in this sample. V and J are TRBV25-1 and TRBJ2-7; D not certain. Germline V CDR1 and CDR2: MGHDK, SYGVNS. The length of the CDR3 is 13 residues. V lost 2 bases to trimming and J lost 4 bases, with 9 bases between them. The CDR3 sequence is CASSETSSYEQYF. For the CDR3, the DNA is TGTGCCAGCAGTGAAACATCGTCTTACGAGCAGTACTTC.

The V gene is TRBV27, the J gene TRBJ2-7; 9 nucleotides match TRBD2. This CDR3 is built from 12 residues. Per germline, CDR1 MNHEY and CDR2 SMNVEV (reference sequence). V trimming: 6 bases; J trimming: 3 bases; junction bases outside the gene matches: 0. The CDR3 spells CASRAGGYEQYF. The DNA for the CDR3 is TGTGCCAGCAGAGCGGGGGGCTACGAGCAGTACTTC.

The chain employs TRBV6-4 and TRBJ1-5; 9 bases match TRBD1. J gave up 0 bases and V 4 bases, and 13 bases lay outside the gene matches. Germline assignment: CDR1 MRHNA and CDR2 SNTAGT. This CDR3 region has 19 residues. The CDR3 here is CASSVPGQGNGYSNQPQHF. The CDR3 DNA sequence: TGTGCCAGCAGTGTCCCGGGACAGGGAAATGGGTATAGCAATCAGCCCCAGCATTTT.

The CDR3 DNA reads as TGCGCCAGCAGCCATGACAGGGGGCGCGCAGAAGCTTTCTTT. Translating it yields CASSHDRGRAEAFF. This sequence joins TRBV4-3 and TRBJ1-1, with TRBD1 identical over 10 bases. Germline CDR1 and CDR2: LGHNA and YSLEER. CDR3 size: 14 residues. V trimming: 3 bases; J trimming: 8 bases; junction bases outside the gene matches: 6.

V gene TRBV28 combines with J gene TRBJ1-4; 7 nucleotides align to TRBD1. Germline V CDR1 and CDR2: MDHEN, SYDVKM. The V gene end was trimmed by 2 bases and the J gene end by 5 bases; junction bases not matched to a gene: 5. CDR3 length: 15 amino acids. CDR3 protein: CASSLMAGGNEKLFF. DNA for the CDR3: TGTGCCAGCAGTTTAATGGCAGGGGGAAATGAAAAACTGTTTTTT. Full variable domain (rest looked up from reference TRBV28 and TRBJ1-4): DVKVTQSSRYLVKRTGEKVFLECVQDMDHENMFWYRQDPGLGLRLIYFSYDVKMKEKGDIPEGYSVSREKKERFSLILESASTNQTSMYLCASSLMAGGNEKLFFGSGTQLSVL.

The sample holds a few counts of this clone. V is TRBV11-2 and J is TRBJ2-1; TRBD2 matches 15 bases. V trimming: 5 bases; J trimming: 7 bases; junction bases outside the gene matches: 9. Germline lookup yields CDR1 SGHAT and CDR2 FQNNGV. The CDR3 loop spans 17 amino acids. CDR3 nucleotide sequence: TGTGCCAGCAGCAAAGACAGGGGACTAGCGGGAGGTAATGAGCAGTTCTTC. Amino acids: CASSKDRGLAGGNEQFF.